These 20 T cell receptor beta chains came from one sample sequenced in a study of healthy donors' naive CD4 and CD8 T cells. Starting from approximately 500 ng of total RNA, TCR libraries were made with linear amplification. TCRdb passed the reads through MiXCR, listing each CDR3 protein once. The sample records around 200,000 distinct CDR3 sequences, around three quarters being singletons. The sample comprised naive CD4+ and CD8+ T cells sorted from blood, pooled from several donors. The receptors were sampled from a pool of human donors in good health; the sample pools cells from several healthy donors.

Points on this clonotype: The junction shows a germline mismatch at one end, possibly a read error. The genes are TRBV29-1 and TRBJ2-7; D is perhaps TRBD1 (6 bases). CDR3 length: 11 amino acids. The germline V gene has CDR1 SQVTM and CDR2 ANQGSEA. The CDR3 nucleotides are TGCAGCGTCGAACAGGGTTACGGGCAGTACTTC. Translated, it gives CSVEQGYGQYF.

This chain uses TRBV11-1 with TRBJ2-1; maybe TRBD1 (5 bases). V was shortened by 4 bases and J by 0 bases, with 16 bases between the two germline ends. Germline V CDR1 and CDR2: SGHAT, FQDESV (reference sequence). The CDR3 runs 17 residues. The CDR3 loop is CASSSLLGPGSYNEQFF. CDR3 coding DNA: TGTGCCAGCAGCTCCCTACTGGGGCCGGGCTCCTACAATGAGCAGTTCTTC.

This clonotype was counted a few times. The chain employs TRBV29-1 and TRBJ1-1, with a possible D match to TRBD1 (5 bases). V was trimmed by 8 bases and J by 5 bases, leaving 18 bases between them. This CDR3 spans 13 amino acids. Germline CDR1 and CDR2: SQVTM and ANQGSEA. The CDR3 loop reads CSIQRGSGTEAFF. The CDR3 DNA reads as TGCAGCATACAGCGGGGGTCTGGGACTGAAGCTTTCTTT. The entire variable domain, with the rest obtained from reference TRBV29-1 and TRBJ1-1, is as follows: SAVISQKPSRDICQRGTSLTIQCQVDSQVTMMFWYRQQPGQSLTLIATANQGSEATYESGFVIDKFPISRPNLTFSTLTVSNMSPEDSSIYLCSIQRGSGTEAFFGQGTRLTVV.

The rearrangement uses TRBV6-2 or TRBV6-3 and TRBJ2-1; possibly TRBD1 for D (6 bases). V was cut by 6 bases and J by 8 bases, with 8 bases left in between. The CDR3 is 11 residues long. Germline-derived CDR1 and CDR2 are MNHEY and SVGEGT. CDR3 nucleotide sequence: TGTGCCAGCAGGACAGGTCATGAGCAGTTCTTC. It encodes CASRTGHEQFF.

The rearrangement joins TRBV29-1 to TRBJ2-7; D uncertain. V was pared by 2 bases and J by 2 bases, with 13 bases between. Looked up from germline, CDR1 is SQVTM and CDR2 is ANQGSEA. The CDR3 contains 14 residues. CDR3 sequence reads: CSVEFMGSAYEQYF. In nucleotides, the CDR3 is TGCAGCGTTGAATTTATGGGTTCGGCCTACGAGCAGTACTTC.

The CDR3 sequence: CSVDSRDSSANYGYTF. CDR3 in DNA: TGCAGCGTTGATTCCCGGGACAGCTCCGCTAACTATGGCTACACCTTC. This chain connects TRBV29-1 to TRBJ1-2; 7 nucleotides agree with TRBD1. V dropped 3 bases and J dropped 0; count of bases not matched to a gene: 10. Per the germline V gene, CDR1 is SQVTM and CDR2 is ANQGSEA. This CDR3 contains 16 residues.

The rearrangement uses TRBV29-1 and TRBJ1-2; no reliable D call. CDR1 SQVTM and CDR2 ANQGSEA come from the germline V gene. Trimming took off 6 bases at V and 7 bases at J, with 18 bases between the two ends. The CDR3 consists of 13 residues. The CDR3 loop is CSVGETGVGGYTF. The DNA for the CDR3 is TGCAGCGTCGGGGAGACGGGAGTAGGTGGCTACACCTTC.

The chain couples TRBV27 to TRBJ2-1; no firm D call. CDR1 and CDR2 (germline): MNHEY, SMNVEV (reference sequence). This CDR3 contains 14 residues. Deletions cut 6 bases from V and 0 bases from J, with 9 bases between. The CDR3 here is CASSRPSSYNEQFF. CDR3 DNA: TGTGCCAGCAGCCGTCCGAGCTCCTACAATGAGCAGTTCTTC.

The rearrangement joins TRBV6-2 or TRBV6-3 to TRBJ2-1, with TRBD1 identical over 7 bases. The V segment lost 6 bases and the J segment 7 bases; nucleotides outside the gene matches: 9. The CDR3 is made up of 14 amino acids. Germline CDR1 is MNHEY and CDR2 is SVGEGT. CDR3 DNA: TGTGCCAGCAGCCAAACCGCGACAGGGAATGAGCAGTTCTTC. Translating gives CASSQTATGNEQFF.

This clonotype was counted only a few times. V usage is TRBV19 and J usage is TRBJ1-2; 8 bases line up with TRBD1. There are 15 residues in the CDR3. The germline gives CDR1 LNHDA, CDR2 SQIVND (reference sequence). The V and J ends lost 5 bases and 4 bases, in that order; junction bases with no gene match: 9. The CDR3 region is CASSSTGGLGYGYTF. CDR3 DNA: TGTGCCAGTAGTTCAACAGGGGGTCTCGGCTATGGCTACACCTTC.

This chain joins TRBV29-1 and TRBJ2-2; D is ambiguous. CDR1 is SQVTM and CDR2 is ANQGSEA in the germline V gene. This CDR3 comprises 12 residues. Deletions cut 1 base from V and 6 bases from J, with 6 bases between. CDR3 bases: TGCAGCGTTGAAGGCCGCGCCGGGGAGCTGTTTTTT. Protein product: CSVEGRAGELFF.

V gene TRBV27 combines with J gene TRBJ1-2, with 7 bases that match TRBD1. The CDR3 sequence is 13 residues long. Per germline, CDR1 MNHEY and CDR2 SMNVEV (reference sequence). V was clipped by 6 bases and J by 6 bases; unmatched bases: 7. CDR3 sequence reads: CASRPTGVDGYTF. As DNA, the CDR3 is TGTGCCAGCAGGCCCACAGGGGTTGATGGCTACACCTTC.

V is TRBV19 and J is TRBJ1-2; D remains ambiguous. Germline lookup yields CDR1 LNHDA and CDR2 SQIVND (reference sequence). There are 14 residues in the CDR3. Trimming took off 7 bases at V and 3 bases at J, with 15 bases between the two ends. CDR3 amino acids: CASTFKGGYYGYTF. The DNA for the CDR3 is TGTGCCAGTACTTTTAAAGGAGGATACTATGGCTACACCTTC.

The chain carries TRBV20-1 and TRBJ2-5; D is undetermined. V was shortened by 7 bases and J by 5 bases, with 17 bases between the two germline ends. The CDR3 has 13 residues. Germline CDR1 DFQATT, CDR2 SNEGSKA (reference sequence). This chain's CDR3 is CSEARPPLETQYF. The CDR3 nucleotides read TGCAGTGAGGCTCGCCCTCCGCTCGAGACCCAGTACTTC.

The genes are TRBV20-1 and TRBJ2-7; the D is unclear. Germline lookup yields CDR1 DFQATT and CDR2 SNEGSKA (reference sequence). The length of the CDR3 is 8 residues. The CDR3 DNA follows: TGCAGAGCGATGATGCAGTACGTC. Encoded protein: CRAMMQYV.

The chain joins TRBV27 to TRBJ2-1; 9 bases are a match to TRBD2. The CDR3 sequence is 13 residues long. CDR1 and CDR2 from the germline V gene are MNHEY and SMNVEV (reference sequence). Trimming cost V 8 bases and J 6 bases; bases outside gene matches: 5. The DNA of the CDR3 is TGTGCCAGCGGTAGCGGGAGAATCAATGAGCAGTTCTTC. Protein: CASGSGRINEQFF.

This chain links TRBV6-5 with TRBJ1-2, with 7 bases aligning to TRBD1. CDR1 is MNHEY and CDR2 is SVGAGI in the germline V gene. V lost 6 bases, J lost 5 bases, and 12 bases stayed unmatched. This CDR3 region has 15 residues. For the CDR3, the DNA is TGTGCCAGCAGCCTAACCGGGACAGCCATGTATGGCTACACCTTC. The encoded protein is CASSLTGTAMYGYTF.

The table lists this clonotype with a few counts. V is TRBV29-1 and J is TRBJ2-7; D unresolved. Germline values: CDR1 SQVTM, CDR2 ANQGSEA. CDR3 size: 15 residues. Trimming stripped 1 base from V and 2 bases from J, with 15 bases between. The CDR3: CSVEVVAGPTYEQYF. CDR3 coding DNA: TGCAGCGTTGAAGTAGTTGCCGGACCCACCTACGAGCAGTACTTC.

In DNA, the CDR3 is TGTGCCACCAGCAGAGACCCTCTAAGCGAGCAGTACTTC. It is translated as CATSRDPLSEQYF. This chain uses TRBV15 with TRBJ2-7; D unclear. The germline V gene has CDR1 LNHNV and CDR2 YYDKDF (reference sequence). V gave up 0 bases and J gave up 6 bases, with 9 bases separating them. The CDR3 spans 13 residues.

The rearrangement joins TRBV2 to TRBJ2-1, with D perhaps matching TRBD1 or TRBD2 (5 bases each). The germline gives CDR1 SNHLY, CDR2 FYNNEI. V was clipped by 7 bases and J by 8 bases, with 18 bases between them. The CDR3 is made up of 14 amino acids. The CDR3 loop is CASMRAGSPHEQFF. Written as DNA, the CDR3 is TGTGCCAGCATGAGGGCAGGGAGCCCCCATGAGCAGTTCTTC.